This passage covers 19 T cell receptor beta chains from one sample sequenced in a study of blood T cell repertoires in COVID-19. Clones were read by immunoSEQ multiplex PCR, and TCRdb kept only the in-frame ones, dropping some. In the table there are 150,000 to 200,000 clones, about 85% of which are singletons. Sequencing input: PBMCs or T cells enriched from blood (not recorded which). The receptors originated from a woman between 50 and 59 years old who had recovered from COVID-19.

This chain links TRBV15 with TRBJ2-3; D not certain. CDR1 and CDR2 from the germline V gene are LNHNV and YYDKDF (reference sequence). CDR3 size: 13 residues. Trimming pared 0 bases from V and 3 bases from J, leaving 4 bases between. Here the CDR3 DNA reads TGTGCCACCAGCAGAGATAGAACAGATACGCAGTATTTT. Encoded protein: CATSRDRTDTQYF.

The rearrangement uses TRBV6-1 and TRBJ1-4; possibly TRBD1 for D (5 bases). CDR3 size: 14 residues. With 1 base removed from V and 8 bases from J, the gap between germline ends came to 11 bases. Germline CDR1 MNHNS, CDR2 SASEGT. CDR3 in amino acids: CASSEGGVGEKLFF. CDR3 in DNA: TGTGCCAGCAGTGAAGGGGGGGTTGGCGAAAAACTGTTTTTT.

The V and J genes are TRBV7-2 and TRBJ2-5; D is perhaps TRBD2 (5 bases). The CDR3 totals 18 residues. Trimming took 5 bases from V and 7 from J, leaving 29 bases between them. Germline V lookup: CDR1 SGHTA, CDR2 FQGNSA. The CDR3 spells CASSPPHGQTGFLRTQYF. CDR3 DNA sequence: TGTGCCAGCAGCCCCCCCCATGGCCAGACGGGATTCTTAAGGACCCAGTACTTC. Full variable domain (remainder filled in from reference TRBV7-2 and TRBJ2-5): GAGVSQSPSNKVTEKGKDVELRCDPISGHTALYWYRQSLGQGLEFLIYFQGNSAPDKSGLPSDRFSAERTGGSVSTLTIQRTQQEDSAVYLCASSPPHGQTGFLRTQYFGPGTRLLVL.

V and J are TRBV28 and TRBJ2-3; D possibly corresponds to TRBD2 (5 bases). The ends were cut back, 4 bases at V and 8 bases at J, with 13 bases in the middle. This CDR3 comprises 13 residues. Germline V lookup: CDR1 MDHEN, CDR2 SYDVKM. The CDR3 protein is CASSSGPEGTQYF. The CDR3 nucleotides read TGTGCCAGCAGTTCCGGACCCGAGGGTACGCAGTATTTT.

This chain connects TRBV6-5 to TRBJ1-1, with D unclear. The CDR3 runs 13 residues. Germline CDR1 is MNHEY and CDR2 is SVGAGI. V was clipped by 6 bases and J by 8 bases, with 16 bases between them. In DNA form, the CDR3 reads TGTGCCAGCAGCCTTTCCACGGGTTCAGAAGCTTTCTTT. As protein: CASSLSTGSEAFF.

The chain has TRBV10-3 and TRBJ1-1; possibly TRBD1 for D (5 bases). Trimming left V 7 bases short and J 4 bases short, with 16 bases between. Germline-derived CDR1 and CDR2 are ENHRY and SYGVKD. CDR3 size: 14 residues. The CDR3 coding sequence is TGTGCCATCACTCCGACAGAGAAAAGCACTGAAGCTTTCTTT. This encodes CAITPTEKSTEAFF.

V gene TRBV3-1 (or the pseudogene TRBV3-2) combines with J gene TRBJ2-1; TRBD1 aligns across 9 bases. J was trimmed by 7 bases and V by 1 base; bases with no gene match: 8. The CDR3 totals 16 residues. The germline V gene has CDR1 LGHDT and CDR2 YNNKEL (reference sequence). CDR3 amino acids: CASSQAGTGLLNEQFF. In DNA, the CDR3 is TGTGCCAGCAGCCAAGCCGGGACAGGGTTGTTAAATGAGCAGTTCTTC.

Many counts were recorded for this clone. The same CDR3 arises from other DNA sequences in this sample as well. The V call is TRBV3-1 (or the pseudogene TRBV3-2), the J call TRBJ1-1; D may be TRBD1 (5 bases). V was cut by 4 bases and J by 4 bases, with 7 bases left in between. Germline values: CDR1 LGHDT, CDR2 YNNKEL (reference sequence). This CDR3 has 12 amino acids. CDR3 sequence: CASSPGGTEAFF. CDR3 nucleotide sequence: TGTGCCAGCAGCCCGGGGGGCACTGAAGCTTTCTTT.

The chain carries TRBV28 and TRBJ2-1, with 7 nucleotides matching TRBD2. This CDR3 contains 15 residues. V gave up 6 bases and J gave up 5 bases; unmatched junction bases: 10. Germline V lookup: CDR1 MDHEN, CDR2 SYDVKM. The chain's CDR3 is CASRSGGREHNEQFF. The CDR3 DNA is TGTGCCAGCAGGTCAGGAGGGCGGGAGCACAATGAGCAGTTCTTC.

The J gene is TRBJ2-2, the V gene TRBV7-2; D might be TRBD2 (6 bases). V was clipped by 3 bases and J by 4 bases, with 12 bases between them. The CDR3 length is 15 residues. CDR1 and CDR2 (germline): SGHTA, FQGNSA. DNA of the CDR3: TGTGCCAGCAGCTTGGGGCGGGATCTCACCGGGGAGCTGTTTTTT. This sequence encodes CASSLGRDLTGELFF. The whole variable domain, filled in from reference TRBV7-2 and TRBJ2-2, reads GAGVSQSPSNKVTEKGKDVELRCDPISGHTALYWYRQSLGQGLEFLIYFQGNSAPDKSGLPSDRFSAERTGGSVSTLTIQRTQQEDSAVYLCASSLGRDLTGELFFGEGSRLTVL.

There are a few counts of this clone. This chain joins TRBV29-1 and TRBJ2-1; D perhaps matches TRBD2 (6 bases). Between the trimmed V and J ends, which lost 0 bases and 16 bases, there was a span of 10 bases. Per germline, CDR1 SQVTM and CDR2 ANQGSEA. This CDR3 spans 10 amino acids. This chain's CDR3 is CSVEDRAGFF. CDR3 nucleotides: TGCAGCGTTGAAGATAGGGCGGGATTCTTC.

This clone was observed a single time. The CDR3 here is CASTIAGPFSEQYF. The DNA for the CDR3 is TGTGCCAGCACTATAGCGGGACCTTTCAGCGAGCAGTACTTC. The rearrangement uses TRBV6-5 and TRBJ2-7, with TRBD2 matching over 8 bases. The germline CDR1 and CDR2 sequences are MNHEY and SVGAGI. V lost 7 bases to trimming and J lost 6 bases; unmatched junction nucleotides: 11. This CDR3 comprises 14 residues.

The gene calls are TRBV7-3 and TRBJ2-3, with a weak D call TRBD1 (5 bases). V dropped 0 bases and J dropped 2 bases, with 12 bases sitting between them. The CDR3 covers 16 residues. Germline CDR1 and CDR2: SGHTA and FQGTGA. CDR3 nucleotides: TGTGCCAGCAGCTTAACGTATAAGGGGAACACAGATACGCAGTATTTT. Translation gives CASSLTYKGNTDTQYF.

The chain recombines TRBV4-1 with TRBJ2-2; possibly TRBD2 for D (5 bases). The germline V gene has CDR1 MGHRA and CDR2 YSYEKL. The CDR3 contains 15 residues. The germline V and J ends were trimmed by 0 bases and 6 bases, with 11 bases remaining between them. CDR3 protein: CASSQEPERPGELFF. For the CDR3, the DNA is TGCGCCAGCAGCCAAGAGCCCGAGCGGCCCGGGGAGCTGTTTTTT.

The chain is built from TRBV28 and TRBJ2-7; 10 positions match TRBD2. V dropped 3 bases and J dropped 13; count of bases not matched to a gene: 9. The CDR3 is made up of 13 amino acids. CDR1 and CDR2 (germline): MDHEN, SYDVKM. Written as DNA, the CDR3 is TGTGCCAGCAGTTTGGGACTAGCGTCGTCGAGTTACTTC. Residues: CASSLGLASSSYF.

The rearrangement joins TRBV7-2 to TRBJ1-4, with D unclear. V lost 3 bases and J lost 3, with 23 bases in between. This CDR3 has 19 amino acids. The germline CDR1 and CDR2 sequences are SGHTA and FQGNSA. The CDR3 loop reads CASSFQKLSPLAANEKLFF. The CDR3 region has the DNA TGTGCCAGCAGCTTCCAAAAATTATCCCCACTAGCGGCTAATGAAAAACTGTTTTTT.

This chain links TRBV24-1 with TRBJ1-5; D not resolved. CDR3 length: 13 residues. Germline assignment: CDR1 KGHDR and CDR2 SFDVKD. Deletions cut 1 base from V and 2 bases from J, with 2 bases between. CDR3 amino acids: CATSDFGNQPQHF. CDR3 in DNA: TGTGCCACCAGTGATTTCGGCAATCAGCCCCAGCATTTT.

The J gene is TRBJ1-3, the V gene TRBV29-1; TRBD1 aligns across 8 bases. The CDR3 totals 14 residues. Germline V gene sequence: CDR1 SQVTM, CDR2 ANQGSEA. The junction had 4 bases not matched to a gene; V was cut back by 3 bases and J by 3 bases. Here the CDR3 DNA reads TGCAGCGTTGAGCAGGGGGCTTATGGAAACACCATATATTTT. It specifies CSVEQGAYGNTIYF. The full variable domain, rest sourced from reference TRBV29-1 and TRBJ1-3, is SAVISQKPSRDICQRGTSLTIQCQVDSQVTMMFWYRQQPGQSLTLIATANQGSEATYESGFVIDKFPISRPNLTFSTLTVSNMSPEDSSIYLCSVEQGAYGNTIYFGEGSWLTVV.

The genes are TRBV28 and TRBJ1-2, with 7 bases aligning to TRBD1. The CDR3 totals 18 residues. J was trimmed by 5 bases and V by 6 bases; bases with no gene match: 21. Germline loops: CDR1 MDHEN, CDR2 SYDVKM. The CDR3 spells CASRDTEGARPGRYGYTF. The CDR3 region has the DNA TGTGCCAGCAGAGACACCGAGGGGGCCCGGCCTGGTCGGTATGGCTACACCTTC.